This TCR beta chain was captured in a study of T cell responses to AZD1222 COVID-19 vaccine. The V gene lost 2 bases and the J gene lost 0 bases, with 13 bases spanning the gap. Germline CDR1 reads ENHRY; CDR2 reads SYGVKD. The CDR3 sequence is 16 residues long. TCRdb's copy holds only in-frame clones and misses some; the assay was immunoSEQ multiplex PCR. Of about 120,000 clones in the sample, 88% were seen once. This TCR was sampled from an adult in good health. This chain joins TRBV10-3 and TRBJ1-2; D is perhaps TRBD1 (6 bases). This specimen was peripheral blood, taken on day 0 of AZD1222 vaccination. The CDR3 coding sequence is TGTGCCATCAGTGAGAATCGTGGGGGCACTAACTATGGCTACACCTTC. This translates into CAISENRGGTNYGYTF.